This TCR beta chain is drawn from a study of control samples from healthy donors and cancer patients. The V end lost 7 bases, the J end lost 2 bases, and 15 bases lay between the germline ends. The CDR3 is 14 amino acids. Germline CDR1 is MNHEY and CDR2 is SVGAGI. Generated by immunoSEQ multiplex PCR, the TCRdb table keeps only in-frame clones and is missing some. Among roughly 400,000 clones listed, 80% to 95% were seen once. This clone was seen once. Specimen: PBMCs. The chain uses TRBV6-5 and TRBJ2-7; unclear D gene. The sequence came from a man in his forties or fifties with head and neck cancer. In nucleotides, the CDR3 is TGTGCCAGCACCCACCGGCACACTACCTACGAGCAGTACTTC. Encoded protein: CASTHRHTTYEQYF.